This entry concerns a single TCR beta chain. Here immunoSEQ multiplex PCR was the method, and the copy in TCRdb shows in-frame clones only, minus some. Of about 200,000 clones listed, approximately 86% are singletons. The data are from a study of blood T cell repertoires in COVID-19. In germline, CDR1 is ENHRY, CDR2 SYGVKD. The length of the CDR3 is 13 residues. V was cut by 4 bases and J by 6 bases, with 13 bases left in between. Patients of the Seattle cohort, enrolled during active infection, were followed longitudinally. The rearrangement joins TRBV10-3 to TRBJ2-7, with D maybe TRBD2 (6 bases). The sequencing sample was made of peripheral blood. The clonotype was recovered from a man in his 60s with COVID-19, enrolled during active disease. CDR3 region: CAISGQGLGEQYF. The CDR3 nucleotides read TGTGCCATCAGTGGGCAGGGACTGGGCGAGCAGTACTTC.